This T cell receptor beta chain was captured in a study of CXCR3-negative and CXCR3-positive naive CD8 T cells. Details on this clonotype: Its matching antigen is unknown.

The CDR3 totals 17 residues. Germline CDR1 SQVTM, CDR2 ANQGSEA. Study outcomes and limitations: Memory cells showed distinct TRBV-TRBJ patterns, while the two naive subsets matched.

It was by 5' RACE with UMI labels that the TRB cDNA libraries were prepared. From its re-call of the 5' RACE reads, TCRdb lists each CDR3 protein once, without DNA. Seen in this sample are 90,000 to 100,000 distinct CDR3 sequences; the ten most common clones hold 1.5% to 2%. The sequenced material came from naive CXCR3- CD8+ T cells from blood. The subset is: CD45RO-CCR7+CD27+CD95- naive CD8+ T cells lacking CXCR3 (TNR3-). The chain uses TRBV29-1 and TRBJ2-5; TCRdb's assignment of TRBD2 cannot be checked, as there is no DNA. This clonotype originated in a human donor in good health. Some clones in this sample may be carry-over from other donors' samples. The CDR3 sequence is CSVRPVDSGRIQETQYF. Variable domain in full (rest from reference TRBV29-1 and TRBJ2-5): SAVISQKPSRDICQRGTSLTIQCQVDSQVTMMFWYRQQPGQSLTLIATANQGSEATYESGFVIDKFPISRPNLTFSTLTVSNMSPEDSSIYLCSVRPVDSGRIQETQYFGPGTRLLVL.